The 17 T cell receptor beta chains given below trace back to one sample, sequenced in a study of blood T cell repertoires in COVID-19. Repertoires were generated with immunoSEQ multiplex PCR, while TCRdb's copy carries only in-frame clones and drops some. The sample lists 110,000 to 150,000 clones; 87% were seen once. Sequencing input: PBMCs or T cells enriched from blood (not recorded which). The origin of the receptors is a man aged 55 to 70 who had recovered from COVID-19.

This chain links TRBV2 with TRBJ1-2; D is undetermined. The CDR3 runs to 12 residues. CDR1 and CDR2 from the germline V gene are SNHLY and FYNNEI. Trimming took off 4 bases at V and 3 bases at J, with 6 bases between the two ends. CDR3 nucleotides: TGTGCCAGCAGTGTGGTAGACTATGGCTACACCTTC. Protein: CASSVVDYGYTF. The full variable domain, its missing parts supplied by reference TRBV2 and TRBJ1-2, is EPEVTQTPSHQVTQMGQEVILRCVPISNHLYFYWYRQILGQKVEFLVSFYNNEISEKSEIFDDQFSVERPDGSNFTLKIRSTKLEDSAMYFCASSVVDYGYTFGSGTRLTVV.

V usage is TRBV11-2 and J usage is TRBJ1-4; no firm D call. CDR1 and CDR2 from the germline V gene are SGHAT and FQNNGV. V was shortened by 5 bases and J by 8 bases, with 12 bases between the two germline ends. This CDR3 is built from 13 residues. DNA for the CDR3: TGTGCCAGCAGCACTGGAGCGATGGAAAAACTGTTTTTT. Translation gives CASSTGAMEKLFF.

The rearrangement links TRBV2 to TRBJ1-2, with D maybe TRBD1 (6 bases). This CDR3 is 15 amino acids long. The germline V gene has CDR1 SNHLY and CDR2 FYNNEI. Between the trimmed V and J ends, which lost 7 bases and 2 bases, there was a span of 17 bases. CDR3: CASTMADSPNYGYTF. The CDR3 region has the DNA TGTGCCAGCACCATGGCGGACAGCCCGAACTATGGCTACACCTTC.

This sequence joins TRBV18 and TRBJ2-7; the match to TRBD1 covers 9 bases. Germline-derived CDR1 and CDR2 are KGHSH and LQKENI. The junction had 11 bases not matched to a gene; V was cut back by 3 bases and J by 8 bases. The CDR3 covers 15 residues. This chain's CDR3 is CASSPLKDRGVKQYF. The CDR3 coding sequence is TGTGCCAGCTCACCCTTAAAAGACAGGGGGGTAAAGCAGTACTTC.

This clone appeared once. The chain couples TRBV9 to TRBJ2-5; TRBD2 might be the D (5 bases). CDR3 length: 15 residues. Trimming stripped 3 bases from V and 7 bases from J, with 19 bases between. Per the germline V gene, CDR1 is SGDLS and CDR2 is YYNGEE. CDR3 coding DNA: TGTGCCAGCAGCGGGACTTCACCGGGGATCGGGACCCAGTACTTC. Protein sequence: CASSGTSPGIGTQYF.

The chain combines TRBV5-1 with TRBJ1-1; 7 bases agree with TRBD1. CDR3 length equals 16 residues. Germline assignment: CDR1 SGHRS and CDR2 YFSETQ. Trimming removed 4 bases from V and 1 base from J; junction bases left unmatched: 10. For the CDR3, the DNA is TGCGCCAGCAGCACCTCGACAGGGTCTGGGAACACTGAAGCTTTCTTT. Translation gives CASSTSTGSGNTEAFF.

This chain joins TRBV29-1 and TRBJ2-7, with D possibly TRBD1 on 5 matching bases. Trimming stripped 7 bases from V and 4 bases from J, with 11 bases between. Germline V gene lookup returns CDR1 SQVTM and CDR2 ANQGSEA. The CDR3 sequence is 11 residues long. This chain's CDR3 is CSGQGIYEQYF. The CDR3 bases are TGCAGCGGCCAGGGAATATACGAGCAGTACTTC.

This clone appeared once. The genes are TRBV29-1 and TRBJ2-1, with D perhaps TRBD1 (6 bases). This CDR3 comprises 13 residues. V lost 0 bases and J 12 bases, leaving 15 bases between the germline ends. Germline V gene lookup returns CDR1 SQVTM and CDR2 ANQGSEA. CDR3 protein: CSVEDPRGDGQFF. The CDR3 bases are TGCAGCGTTGAAGATCCCAGGGGCGACGGGCAGTTCTTC.

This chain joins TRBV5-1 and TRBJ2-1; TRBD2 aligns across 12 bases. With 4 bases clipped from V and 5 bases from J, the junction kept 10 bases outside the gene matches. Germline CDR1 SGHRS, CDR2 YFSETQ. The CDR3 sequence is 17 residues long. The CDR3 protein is CASSPNGLAGTNNEQFF. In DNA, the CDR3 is TGCGCCAGCAGCCCAAACGGACTAGCGGGAACTAACAATGAGCAGTTCTTC.

This chain's CDR3 is CASSKRGQANTGELFF. The DNA of the CDR3 is TGTGCCAGCAGCAAGCGGGGGCAGGCTAACACCGGGGAGCTGTTTTTT. J is TRBJ2-2 and V is TRBV7-6, with 8 bases lining up with TRBD2. CDR1 SGHVS and CDR2 FNYEAQ come from the germline V gene. V trimming: 5 bases; J trimming: 2 bases; junction bases outside the gene matches: 7. This CDR3 comprises 16 residues. The variable domain in full, completed from reference TRBV7-6 and TRBJ2-2, reads GAGVSQSPRYKVTKRGQDVALRCDPISGHVSLYWYRQALGQGPEFLTYFNYEAQQDKSGLPNDRFSAERPEGSISTLTIQRTEQRDSAMYRCASSKRGQANTGELFFGEGSRLTVL.

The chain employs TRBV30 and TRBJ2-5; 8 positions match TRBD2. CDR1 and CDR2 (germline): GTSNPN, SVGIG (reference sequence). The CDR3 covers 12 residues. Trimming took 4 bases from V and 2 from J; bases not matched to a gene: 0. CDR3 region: CAWTSGQETQYF. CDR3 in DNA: TGTGCCTGGACTAGCGGGCAAGAGACCCAGTACTTC.

CDR3 in DNA: TGCGCCAGCAGCTTGACAGGGGGCAATGAAAAACTGTTTTTT. Translated: CASSLTGGNEKLFF. The V gene is TRBV5-1, the J gene TRBJ1-4; TRBD1 agrees at 9 bases. The CDR3 has 14 amino acids. From germline, CDR1 is SGHRS and CDR2 YFSETQ. The junction had 0 bases not matched to a gene; V was cut back by 1 base and J by 5 bases.

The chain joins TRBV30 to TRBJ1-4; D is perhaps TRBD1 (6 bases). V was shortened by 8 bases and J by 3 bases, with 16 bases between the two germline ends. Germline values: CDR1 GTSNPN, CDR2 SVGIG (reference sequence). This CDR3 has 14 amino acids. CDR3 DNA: TGTGCCGGGGAACGAGGGGGTTCTAATGAAAAACTGTTTTTT. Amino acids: CAGERGGSNEKLFF.

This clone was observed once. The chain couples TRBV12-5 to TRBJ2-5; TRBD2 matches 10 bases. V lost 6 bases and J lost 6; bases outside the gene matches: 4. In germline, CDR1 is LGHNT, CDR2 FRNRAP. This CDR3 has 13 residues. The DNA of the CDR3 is TGTGCTAGTGGGCTAGCGGGAGAAAAGACCCAGTACTTC. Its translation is CASGLAGEKTQYF.

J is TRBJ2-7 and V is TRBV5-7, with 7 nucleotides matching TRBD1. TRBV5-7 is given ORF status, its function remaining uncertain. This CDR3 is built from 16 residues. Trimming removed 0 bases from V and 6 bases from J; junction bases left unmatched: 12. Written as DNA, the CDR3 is TGTGCCAGCAGCTTGGTAACGACAGGGCAATGTGTCGAGCAGTACTTC. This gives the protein CASSLVTTGQCVEQYF.

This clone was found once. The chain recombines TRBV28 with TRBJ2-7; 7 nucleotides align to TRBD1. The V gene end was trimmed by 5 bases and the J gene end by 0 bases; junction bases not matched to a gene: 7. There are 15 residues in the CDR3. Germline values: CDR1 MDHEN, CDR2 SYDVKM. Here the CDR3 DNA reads TGTGCCAGCAGTCCTACGACAGGGTTCTCCTACGAGCAGTACTTC. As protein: CASSPTTGFSYEQYF.

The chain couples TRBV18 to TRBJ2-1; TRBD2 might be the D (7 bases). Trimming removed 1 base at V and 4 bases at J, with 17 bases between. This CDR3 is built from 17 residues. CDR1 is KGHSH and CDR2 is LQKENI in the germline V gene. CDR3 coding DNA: TGTGCCAGCTCACCACGGGACGGCGGGGGCTTGTACAATGAGCAGTTCTTC. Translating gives CASSPRDGGGLYNEQFF.